One sample yielded the 10 T cell receptor beta chains listed below, sequenced in a study of cytomegalovirus exposure and HLA in healthy donors. PCR involved 60 Vbeta and 13 Jbeta primers. TCRdb keeps only in-frame clones here, not all; method: immunoSEQ multiplex PCR. The data contain fewer than 250,000 clones, around 82% of them seen just once; the ten biggest clones take up around an eighth. Specimen: PBMCs. The receptors derive from a woman between 25 and 40 years old in good health and CMV-seropositive.

J is TRBJ1-4 and V is TRBV5-1; 8 nucleotides align to TRBD1. Unmatched junction bases numbered 5, after V lost 0 bases and J lost 7 bases. The CDR3 contains 15 residues. Germline loops: CDR1 SGHRS, CDR2 YFSETQ. The chain's CDR3 is CASSLAGQGGEKLFF. Here the CDR3 DNA reads TGCGCCAGCAGCTTGGCTGGACAGGGAGGTGAAAAACTGTTTTTT.

V usage is TRBV5-1 and J usage is TRBJ1-1, with 9 bases lining up with TRBD1. Germline values: CDR1 SGHRS, CDR2 YFSETQ. The CDR3 contains 13 residues. J was trimmed by 7 bases and V by 3 bases; bases with no gene match: 4. The CDR3 here is CASSSTGGDEAFF. The CDR3 nucleotides are TGCGCCAGCAGCTCAACAGGGGGCGATGAAGCTTTCTTT.

The genes are TRBV6-1 and TRBJ2-2, with a possible D match to TRBD1 (5 bases). Trimming took off 7 bases at V and 3 bases at J, with 12 bases between the two ends. CDR1 is MNHNS, CDR2 SASEGT, per germline. The CDR3 is 14 amino acids. For the CDR3, the DNA is TGTGCCAGCACAGGGTTTGGTTACACCGGGGAGCTGTTTTTT. It yields the protein CASTGFGYTGELFF.

V and J are TRBV7-9 and TRBJ2-7; D ambiguous. Trimming stripped 2 bases from V and 5 bases from J, with 7 bases between. Germline loops: CDR1 SEHNR, CDR2 FQNEAQ (reference sequence). The CDR3 consists of 12 residues. The CDR3 here is CASSLIGDEQYF. The CDR3 DNA is TGTGCCAGCAGCTTAATCGGAGACGAGCAGTACTTC.

A single count supports this clone. The CDR3, as DNA: TGCGCCAGCAGCCAACGGGAGCGGGGGACCGCGAACACCGGGGAGCTGTTTTTT. This codes for CASSQRERGTANTGELFF. The chain employs TRBV4-1 and TRBJ2-2; 8 bases match TRBD2. With V trimmed by 2 bases and J by 0 bases, 8 bases remained unmatched. Per the germline V gene, CDR1 is MGHRA and CDR2 is YSYEKL. The CDR3 consists of 18 residues.

V is TRBV5-1 and J is TRBJ2-7; 9 nucleotides agree with TRBD2. V lost 5 bases, J lost 6 bases, and 12 bases stayed unmatched. CDR1 and CDR2 from the germline V gene are SGHRS and YFSETQ. The length of the CDR3 is 15 residues. CDR3 region: CASRAPGLAGLEQYF. The CDR3 DNA sequence: TGCGCCAGCAGGGCTCCGGGACTAGCAGGACTCGAGCAGTACTTC. Supplemented by reference TRBV5-1 and TRBJ2-7, the full variable domain reads KAGVTQTPRYLIKTRGQQVTLSCSPISGHRSVSWYQQTPGQGLQFLFEYFSETQRNKGNFPGRFSGRQFSNSRSEMNVSTLELGDSALYLCASRAPGLAGLEQYFGPGTRLTVT.

The V gene is TRBV5-5, the J gene TRBJ2-5; weak D call: TRBD1 (5 bases). V was shortened by 5 bases and J by 5 bases, with 22 bases between the two germline ends. In germline, CDR1 is SGHKS, CDR2 YYEKEE (reference sequence). The CDR3 has 16 residues. The CDR3 sequence is CASSPIKGWVQETQYF. Written as DNA, the CDR3 is TGTGCCAGCAGTCCTATTAAGGGGTGGGTGCAGGAGACCCAGTACTTC.

The chain couples TRBV4-3 to TRBJ1-5; 7 nucleotides match TRBD1. The germline CDR1 and CDR2 sequences are LGHNA and YSLEER. V was pared by 1 base and J by 6 bases, with 9 bases of the junction left unmatched. This CDR3 comprises 16 residues. Here the CDR3 reads CASSQVWTGRPQPQHF. DNA for the CDR3: TGCGCCAGCAGCCAAGTCTGGACAGGCCGCCCTCAGCCCCAGCATTTT.

This rearrangement joins TRBV19 to TRBJ1-1; 8 nucleotides align to TRBD1. Germline V gene sequence: CDR1 LNHDA, CDR2 SQIVND (reference sequence). The CDR3 runs to 16 residues. With V trimmed by 4 bases and J by 1 base, 8 bases remained unmatched. CDR3 amino acids: CASSKWATGGNTEAFF. In DNA form, the CDR3 reads TGTGCCAGTAGTAAGTGGGCTACAGGGGGGAACACTGAAGCTTTCTTT.

The chain uses TRBV10-3 and TRBJ1-1; TRBD1 matches 7 bases. Trimming cost V 11 bases and J 4 bases; bases outside gene matches: 10. Germline assignment: CDR1 ENHRY and CDR2 SYGVKD. The CDR3 is 13 amino acids. DNA of the CDR3: TGTGCCGCTACCGACAGGGTGGGCACTGAAGCTTTCTTT. Its translation: CAATDRVGTEAFF.